This is a list of T cell receptor beta chains from one sample in a study of blood T cell repertoires in COVID-19. Some clones are missing from TCRdb's copy, which holds only in-frame ones; the method was immunoSEQ multiplex PCR. The sample holds 20,000 to 25,000 clones; around 69% are singletons and the top ten take around 21%. Specimen: peripheral blood. The receptors derive from a human donor in a cohort sampled during active or convalescent COVID-19. Each CDR3 is given with its conserved first and last residue. A D gene is named only where the DNA matches it firmly. Size values are once, few and many counts, or a class for expanded clones, and some rows have none.

d_gene	j_gene	abundance	len	v_gene	CDR3nt	CDR3aa
TRBD1	TRBJ2-7	NA	16	TRBV28	TGTGCCAGCAGTCCAGCTTGGGGACAGGGGCTTGGGGAGCAGTACTTC	CASSPAWGQGLGEQYF
NA	TRBJ1-4	NA	12	TRBV30	TGTGCCGCGAGGCCCCAGGGAGAAAAACTGTTTTTT	CAARPQGEKLFF
TRBD1	TRBJ1-5	NA	14	TRBV29-1	TGCAGCGTTGCCGCAGGGGGTGGCAATCAGCCCCAGCATTTT	CSVAAGGGNQPQHF
NA	TRBJ1-1	medium-sized	11	TRBV30	TGTGCCTGGAGTCAAGCGAGACAGACCGTTTTT	CAWSQARQTVF
NA	TRBJ2-3	NA	17	TRBV6-1	TGTGCCAGCAGTGAACTTGGGATTAGCGTAAGCACAGATACGCAGTATTTT	CASSELGISVSTDTQYF
NA	TRBJ1-6	NA	15	TRBV25-1	TGTGCCAATTCGCCGGGGATCCCAGATAATTCACCCCTCCACTTT	CANSPGIPDNSPLHF
TRBD1	TRBJ2-7	NA	13	TRBV5-1	TGCGCCAGCAGTTGGGACAGGGACTACGAGCAGTACTTC	CASSWDRDYEQYF
NA	TRBJ1-1	NA	11	TRBV10-3	TGTGCCATCGCAGCGGGGACTGAAGCTTTCTTT	CAIAAGTEAFF
NA	TRBJ1-5	many	17	TRBV3-1/TRBV3-2	TGTGCCAGCAGCCAAGACCCCCAGGGGAGAGGCAATCAGCCCCAGCATTTT	CASSQDPQGRGNQPQHF
NA	TRBJ2-7	few	16	TRBV15	TGTGCCACCAGCTTGAGGAGAGGGCTAGGGTACCACGAGCAGTACTTC	CATSLRRGLGYHEQYF
NA	TRBJ1-2	once	16	TRBV15	TGTGCCACCAGCAGAGATCGTCCGGGAACTAACTATGGCTACACCTTC	CATSRDRPGTNYGYTF
TRBD2	TRBJ2-1	NA	21	TRBV4-1	TGCGCCAGCAGCCAAGATCGAGAAAAGGGGGTCGGGAGGGCCCTATACAATGAGCAGTTCTTC	CASSQDREKGVGRALYNEQFF
TRBD1	TRBJ1-2	few	13	TRBV10-3	TGTGCCATCACTTTCGACAGGGACTATGGCTACACCTTC	CAITFDRDYGYTF
NA	TRBJ1-1	NA	13	TRBV21-1	TGTGCCAGCCGAGAGACAGGGTACACTGAAGCTTTCTTT	CASRETGYTEAFF
NA	TRBJ1-2	NA	12	TRBV7-9	TGTGCCAGCAGCTTAGACTACTATGGCTACACCTTC	CASSLDYYGYTF
TRBD1	TRBJ1-1	NA	15	TRBV6-6	TGTGCCAGCAGTTACTCGGACAGGGGAAACACTGAAGCTTTCTTT	CASSYSDRGNTEAFF
NA	TRBJ1-3	once	16	TRBV30	TGTGCCTGGAGTGTAACCAGGTTCGGTATTGGAAACACCATATATTTT	CAWSVTRFGIGNTIYF
NA	TRBJ1-6	NA	13	TRBV12-3/TRBV12-4	TGTGCCAGCAGGGACGGGAAGTATTCACCCCTCCACTTT	CASRDGKYSPLHF
TRBD2	TRBJ2-2	NA	15	TRBV4-3	TGCGCCAGCAGCCTTTGGACTAGCGGGAGCCCCAAGCTGTTTTTT	CASSLWTSGSPKLFF
NA	TRBJ1-2	NA	15	TRBV2	TGTGCCAGCAGTGGGTCTGGGGGGGATATCAACGGCTACACCTTC	CASSGSGGDINGYTF
TRBD1	TRBJ1-1	few	14	TRBV19	TGTGCCAGTTCCTCCGGGACAGGGCCTCCCCGGTCTTTCTTT	CASSSGTGPPRSFF
NA	TRBJ2-1	NA	15	TRBV7-8	TGTGCCAGCAGCTTAGCGGTAGCCGGGTACAATGAGCAGTTCTTC	CASSLAVAGYNEQFF
TRBD1	TRBJ1-3	few	15	TRBV2	TGTGCCAGCAGACGGACCAGGGGGTATGGAAACACCATATATTTT	CASRRTRGYGNTIYF
TRBD2	TRBJ2-3	NA	16	TRBV11-3	TGTGCCAGCAGCTTACAAAGCGGGGCCTACACAGATACGCAGTATTTT	CASSLQSGAYTDTQYF
NA	TRBJ2-7	NA	12	TRBV18	TGTGCCAGCTCACCCGACAGTTACGAGCAGTACTTC	CASSPDSYEQYF
NA	TRBJ1-1	NA	13	TRBV6-5	TGTGCCAGCAGGGGGCGCGAAGACACTGAAGCTTTCTTT	CASRGREDTEAFF
NA	TRBJ2-2	NA	15	TRBV7-2	TGTGCCAGCAGCCCAACCGGGACTTCCACCGGGGAGCTGTTTTTT	CASSPTGTSTGELFF
TRBD1	TRBJ2-7	NA	17	TRBV5-1	TGCGCCAGCAGCTTGGCCCGAGCCTGGGACAGGGCACACGAGCAGTACTTC	CASSLARAWDRAHEQYF
NA	TRBJ1-5	few	15	TRBV19	TGTGCCAGTAGTATTCGGCGGGAATTCAATCAGCCCCAGCATTTT	CASSIRREFNQPQHF
NA	TRBJ2-5	NA	15	TRBV4-1	TGCGCCAGCAGCCAAGAATGGCCTAGCCGGGAGACCCAGTACTTC	CASSQEWPSRETQYF
NA	TRBJ2-7	once	15	TRBV15	TGTGCCACCAGCAGACGCACCGGGGACTCCTACGAGCAGTACTTC	CATSRRTGDSYEQYF
NA	TRBJ2-7	NA	14	TRBV19	TGTGCCAGTAGTTTCAGCACAGGGAAGTACGAGCAGTACTTC	CASSFSTGKYEQYF
NA	TRBJ1-1	NA	14	TRBV7-9	TGTGCCAGCAGCTTAGGCCGGTTGAACACTGAAGCTTTCTTT	CASSLGRLNTEAFF
NA	TRBJ1-6	once	16	TRBV5-1	TGCGCCAGCAGCCCCCAGCCTAGCTCCTATAATTCACCCCTCCACTTT	CASSPQPSSYNSPLHF
NA	TRBJ1-2	NA	13	TRBV5-4	TGTGCCAGCAGCTTGGATGGGCAAGGTGGCTACACCTTC	CASSLDGQGGYTF
NA	TRBJ1-4	NA	14	TRBV19	TGTGCCAGTAGTATTGGGGGGGCTCCCGCGAAACTGTTTTTT	CASSIGGAPAKLFF
TRBD2	TRBJ2-7	NA	16	TRBV5-1	TGCGCCAGCAGCTTTCCGACTAGCGGGGTGGCCTACGAGCAGTACTTC	CASSFPTSGVAYEQYF
TRBD1	TRBJ2-4	NA	16	TRBV18	TGTGCCAGCTCACCACCGGGACAGGGGACCAAAAACATTCAGTACTTC	CASSPPGQGTKNIQYF
TRBD2	TRBJ2-3	few	18	TRBV4-1	TGCGCCAGCAGCCAAGGTCATTGGACTAGCGGCCCCACAGATACGCAGTATTTT	CASSQGHWTSGPTDTQYF
NA	TRBJ1-2	few	13	TRBV7-2	TGTGCCAGCAGCCCGATGGGCAACTATGGCTACACCTTC	CASSPMGNYGYTF
NA	TRBJ1-4	NA	14	TRBV19	TGTGCCAGCCAGCGGGGGGCAACTAATGAAAAACTGTTTTTT	CASQRGATNEKLFF
TRBD2	TRBJ2-7	NA	16	TRBV20-1	TGCAGTGCTAGTCGACTAGCGGGAGATCGCAAATACGAGCAGTACTTC	CSASRLAGDRKYEQYF
NA	TRBJ1-1	NA	17	TRBV13	TGTGCCAGCAGCTTACGAGGCACACGGGTGAAAATGCGTGAAGCTTTCTTT	CASSLRGTRVKMREAFF
TRBD2	TRBJ2-2	medium-sized	16	TRBV29-1	TGCAGCGTTTTTCAAGAGGGGACTAGAAGGCCCGGGGAGCTGTTTTTT	CSVFQEGTRRPGELFF
TRBD1	TRBJ1-1	NA	14	TRBV7-6	TGTGCCAGCAGCTACCGGACAGGGGGCACTGAAGCTTTCTTT	CASSYRTGGTEAFF
TRBD2	TRBJ2-1	NA	16	TRBV6-2/TRBV6-3	TGTGCCAGCAGTTACTCGACGGGACTAGCGTTGAATGAGCAGTTCTTC	CASSYSTGLALNEQFF
TRBD1	TRBJ2-7	NA	16	TRBV7-6	TGTGCCAGCAGCTTAGGTGTAGGGACAGTCTCCTACGAGCAGTACTTC	CASSLGVGTVSYEQYF
NA	TRBJ2-3	NA	16	TRBV3-1/TRBV3-2	TGTGCCAGCAGCCCACCGGGCCCGGGAGTGGCGGATACGCAGTATTTT	CASSPPGPGVADTQYF
TRBD2	TRBJ2-5	NA	13	TRBV11-2	TGTGCCAGCAGCTTGTCTAGCGGCGCGACCCAGTACTTC	CASSLSSGATQYF
NA	TRBJ2-3	NA	14	TRBV4-2	TGTGCCAGCAGCCAAGATCTAAAGACAGATACGCAGTATTTT	CASSQDLKTDTQYF
NA	TRBJ2-7	NA	15	TRBV7-8	TGTGCCAGCAGCCCTCGGGACTTAGGGATGGGGGAGCAGTACTTC	CASSPRDLGMGEQYF
TRBD2	TRBJ2-3	NA	16	TRBV19	TGTGCCAGTAGTACATCACAGCGGGGCCGCACAGATACGCAGTATTTT	CASSTSQRGRTDTQYF
NA	TRBJ2-5	NA	15	TRBV7-2	TGTGCCAGCAGCTTATATGGCAGGGTGGGGGAGACCCAGTACTTC	CASSLYGRVGETQYF
TRBD1	TRBJ2-1	NA	12	TRBV2	TGTGCCAGCAGGCGAGGGACAGGTGAGCAGTTCTTC	CASRRGTGEQFF
NA	TRBJ1-3	NA	14	TRBV18	TGTGCCAGCTCACCTCGGCAGGCTGGAAACACCATATATTTT	CASSPRQAGNTIYF
NA	TRBJ1-4	NA	14	TRBV30	TGTGCCTGGAGCGCACAGGGTAGAGACGAAAAACTGTTTTTT	CAWSAQGRDEKLFF
NA	TRBJ2-5	NA	15	TRBV7-2	TGTGCCAGCAGCCCCGACCTCAGGGGCCAAGAGACCCAGTACTTC	CASSPDLRGQETQYF
NA	TRBJ2-1	few	16	TRBV14	TGTGCCAGCAGCCAAAGAGGCGGCTTACGAAACAATGAGCAGTTCTTC	CASSQRGGLRNNEQFF
NA	TRBJ2-3	NA	12	TRBV7-9	TGTGCCAGCAGCTTAGGAGGCTTTACGCAGTATTTT	CASSLGGFTQYF